The clone carrying this T cell receptor (beta chain) has only a few counts. Its antigen is currently unknown. This entry belongs to a study of early T cells in non-severe SARS-CoV-2 infection. Across the study: Unsorted whole blood bulk RNA was sequenced, with unpaired chains. Study results and limitations: Using VDJdb, the matching emphasized anti-spike CD8 responses while missing private and CD4 specificities.

The germline V gene encodes CDR1 MNHEY and CDR2 SVGEGT. Trimming pared 2 bases from V and 8 bases from J, leaving 13 bases between. CDR3 length: 14 residues. Unique molecular identifiers (one per individual cDNA molecule) were attached. A single record per CDR3 protein comes from TCRdb applying MiXCR to the 5' RACE reads. The repertoire holds roughly 60,000 distinct CDR3 sequences, with about 11% as singletons. Sequencing was performed on whole blood, taken at baseline. The chain recombines TRBV6-2 or TRBV6-3 with TRBJ2-4; D may be TRBD2 (5 bases). This TCR was recovered from an adult who was a healthcare worker with PCR-confirmed SARS-CoV-2 infection or an uninfected control (not recorded which). CDR3 nucleotides: TGTGCCAGCAGTTACCCACCCGGGGTGGACATTCAGTACTTC. It is translated as CASSYPPGVDIQYF.